The rows below give T cell receptor beta chains drawn from one sample of a study of cytomegalovirus exposure and HLA in healthy donors. Sequenced by immunoSEQ multiplex PCR; TCRdb stores in-frame clones only, minus some. The sample has about 150,000 clones, 75% to 85% seen once. The specimen was PBMCs. The receptors were sampled from a male donor in good health and CMV-seronegative. The CDR3 runs from the conserved cysteine through the conserved F or W. A D gene is named only where the DNA matches it firmly. Where a row states a size, it is once, few, many or the class of an expanded clone; other rows omit it.

TRBD1,TRBJ2-5,-,TRBV2,TGTGCCAGCAGGGGACAGGGACCCCAAGAGACCCAGTACTTC,CASRGQGPQETQYF
TRBD1,TRBJ2-6,-,TRBV7-9,TGTGCCAGCAGCCTGAGGACAGGACGCTCTGGGGCCAACGTCCTGACTTTC,CASSLRTGRSGANVLTF
TRBD2,TRBJ2-3,-,TRBV6-6,TGTGCCAGCGGCGGGGGGGGAAGCACAGATACGCAGTATTTT,CASGGGGSTDTQYF
-,TRBJ1-2,-,TRBV5-8,TGTGCCAGCAGCCACGGGTTGAACTATGGCTACACCTTC,CASSHGLNYGYTF
TRBD1,TRBJ1-1,-,TRBV2,TGTGCCAGCAGCGGACAGGGAGGCACTGAGGCTTTCTTT,CASSGQGGTEAFF
TRBD1,TRBJ2-7,-,TRBV6-6,TGTGCCAGCAGTACGGGACAGGGGGCCTTCGAGCAGTACTTC,CASSTGQGAFEQYF
TRBD2,TRBJ2-3,-,TRBV7-9,TGTGCCAGCAGCTCGGGACTAGCGGGGAAACTAGATACGCAGTATTTT,CASSSGLAGKLDTQYF
TRBD1,TRBJ1-2,few,TRBV4-2,TGTGCCAGCAGCGCACAGGGGTCTGGCTACACCTTC,CASSAQGSGYTF
-,TRBJ1-2,-,TRBV15,TGTGCCACCAGCCCAGGTCTTAAGGATGGCTACACCTTC,CATSPGLKDGYTF
-,TRBJ2-7,-,TRBV14,TGTGCCAGCAGCCAATACAAATCGGGTTACGAGCAGTACTTC,CASSQYKSGYEQYF
-,TRBJ1-2,-,TRBV6-5,TGTGCCAGCAGTTACGCAGGGAATAACTATGGCTACACCTTC,CASSYAGNNYGYTF
-,TRBJ2-4,once,TRBV5-6,TGTGCCAGCAGCCCGGGACAAACCAAAAACATTCAGTACTTC,CASSPGQTKNIQYF
-,TRBJ1-2,once,TRBV27,TGTGCCAGCAGTCCCACGGGATATGGCTACACCTTC,CASSPTGYGYTF
TRBD1,TRBJ2-7,-,TRBV25-1,TGTGCCAGCAGTGAGACAGGGAGCTCCTACGAGCAGTACTTC,CASSETGSSYEQYF